The following is a TCR beta chain sequence with its context. Antigen: not known. Each subset's genomic DNA was split evenly across several immunoSEQ plates. Profiling relied on immunoSEQ multiplex PCR, and the TCRdb table lists in-frame clones only, not all of them. The table includes millions of clones, more than 80% detected once. The sample comes from a study of shared clonotypes between healthy human individuals. Study context: Each donor's CD8 memory used one plate, CD8 naive two, each CD4 subset three. Study observations and caveats: It was the few donors that limited the genetic and exposure-history diversity represented. Sequencing depth was expected to affect clonotype sharing among donors.

J gave up 2 bases and V 5 bases, and 7 bases lay outside the gene matches. CDR3 length: 15 residues. Germline V CDR1 and CDR2: MDHEN, SYDVKM. The J gene is TRBJ2-7, the V gene TRBV28, with 9 bases lining up with TRBD1. The TCR originated in a young man in good health. Some clones in this sample may be carry-over from other donors' samples. Sample: naive CD4+ T cells from PBMCs. The subset: CD45RA+ positively selected. The DNA of the CDR3 is TGTGCCAGCAGTCGACGGGACAGGGCAGCCTACGAGCAGTACTTC. Protein product: CASSRRDRAAYEQYF. The variable domain in full, with the rest retrieved from reference TRBV28 and TRBJ2-7, is DVKVTQSSRYLVKRTGEKVFLECVQDMDHENMFWYRQDPGLGLRLIYFSYDVKMKEKGDIPEGYSVSREKKERFSLILESASTNQTSMYLCASSRRDRAAYEQYFGPGTRLTVT.